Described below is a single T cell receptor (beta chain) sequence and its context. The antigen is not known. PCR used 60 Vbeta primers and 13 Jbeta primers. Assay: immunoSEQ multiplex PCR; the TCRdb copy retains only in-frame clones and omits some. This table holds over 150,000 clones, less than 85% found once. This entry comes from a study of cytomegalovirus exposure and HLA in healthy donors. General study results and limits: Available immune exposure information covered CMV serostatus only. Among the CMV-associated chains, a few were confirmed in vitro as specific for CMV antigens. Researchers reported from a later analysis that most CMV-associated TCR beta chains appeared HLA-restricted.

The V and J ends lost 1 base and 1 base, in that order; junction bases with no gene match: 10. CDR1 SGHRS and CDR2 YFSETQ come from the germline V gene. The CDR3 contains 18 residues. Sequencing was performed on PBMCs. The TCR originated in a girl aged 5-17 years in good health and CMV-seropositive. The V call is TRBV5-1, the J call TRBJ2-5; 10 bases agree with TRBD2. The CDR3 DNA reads TGCGCCAGCAGCTTGAGGCTAGCGGGGGTCGGTGGCCAAGAGACCCAGTACTTC. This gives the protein CASSLRLAGVGGQETQYF.